The T cell receptor beta chain described here comes from a study of blood T cells in healthy people across ages. Germline V gene sequence: CDR1 SGHTA, CDR2 FQGNSA. The germline V and J ends were trimmed by 5 bases and 4 bases, with 17 bases remaining between them. The CDR3 consists of 15 residues. Study results and caveats: Researchers deemed the diversity estimates from one million T cells underestimates.

Primers used in a second PCR of roughly 6 to 12 cycles were a sample-barcoded 5' primer and a J-beta primer mix. Using its own MiXCR run on the 5' RACE reads, TCRdb lists one record per CDR3 protein. The table has 550,000 to 700,000 distinct CDR3 sequences, approximately 27% seen once. This clonotype was counted a few times. Its cognate antigen is unknown. The chain has TRBV7-2 and TRBJ2-5; D tentatively reads TRBD1 or TRBD2 (6 bases each). Sequencing was done on a sample of blood. This receptor was identified in a woman aged 70-85 years in good health. The CDR3 sequence: CASSLTGTEGETQYF. The CDR3 region has the DNA TGTGCCAGCAGCCTCACAGGGACTGAAGGAGAGACCCAGTACTTC. The variable domain in full, with the rest retrieved from reference TRBV7-2 and TRBJ2-5, is GAGVSQSPSNKVTEKGKDVELRCDPISGHTALYWYRQSLGQGLEFLIYFQGNSAPDKSGLPSDRFSAERTGGSVSTLTIQRTQQEDSAVYLCASSLTGTEGETQYFGPGTRLLVL.